This T cell receptor beta chain was recorded in a study of CD8 T cells in Susac syndrome. Comment on this clonotype: Its specificity is unknown.

After extraction with the RNeasy kit, roughly 0.45 to 1 ug of the RNA was reverse transcribed using random hexamers. Coverage of TCR beta CDR3 amplification by immunoSEQ multiplex PCR extended to 54 Vbeta and 13 Jbeta. TCRdb independently ran MiXCR on the immunoSEQ multiplex PCR reads; one entry per CDR3 protein. The table has about 250,000 distinct CDR3 sequences, around 95% seen once. Study-level results: It was acknowledged in the study that its TCR sequencing and HLA analysis involved a relatively small number of individuals.

With 2 bases removed from V and 0 bases from J, the gap between germline ends came to 15 bases. Per the germline V gene, CDR1 is MNHEY and CDR2 is SVGAGI. CDR3 length: 17 amino acids. V gene TRBV6-5 combines with J gene TRBJ2-3, with D unclear. This TCR derives from a human donor with multiple sclerosis. The specimen was CD4+ T cells from PBMCs. DNA of the CDR3: TGTGCCAGCAGTTACGCCGGTCCGGCCCTCAGCACAGATACGCAGTATTTT. Translation: CASSYAGPALSTDTQYF.